A single sample is the source of the 8 T cell receptor beta chains below, sequenced in a study of shared clonotypes between healthy human individuals. The table came from immunoSEQ multiplex PCR; TCRdb's copy has only in-frame clones and leaves some out. The table shows about 230,000 clones, with approximately 70% occurring only once. The source material was memory CD4+ T cells sorted from blood. Described subset: CD45RA-negative fraction. These TCRs come from a man younger than 45 in good health.

The genes are TRBV5-1 and TRBJ1-3; no clear D. The CDR3 sequence is 12 residues long. CDR1 and CDR2 (germline): SGHRS, YFSETQ. Trimming stripped 5 bases from V and 8 bases from J, with 11 bases between. For the CDR3, the DNA is TGCGCCAGCAGATTTGATACGGACACCATATATTTT. Protein: CASRFDTDTIYF.

The chain is built from TRBV5-5 and TRBJ1-5; D not resolved. The CDR3 has 16 amino acids. V lost 4 bases and J 0 bases, leaving 14 bases between the germline ends. Germline CDR1 is SGHKS and CDR2 is YYEKEE (reference sequence). The CDR3 sequence: CASSLGWALSNQPQHF. The CDR3 nucleotides are TGTGCCAGCAGCCTGGGGTGGGCCCTTAGCAATCAGCCCCAGCATTTT.

This chain connects TRBV28 to TRBJ2-6; D not resolved. V was cut by 7 bases and J by 0 bases, with 4 bases left in between. In germline, CDR1 is MDHEN, CDR2 SYDVKM. CDR3 length: 13 amino acids. The CDR3 spells CASTASGANVLTF. DNA of the CDR3: TGTGCCAGCACAGCCTCTGGGGCCAACGTCCTGACTTTC.

V usage is TRBV5-1 and J usage is TRBJ2-1, with TRBD1 matching over 12 bases. In germline, CDR1 is SGHRS, CDR2 YFSETQ. The CDR3 totals 16 residues. J gave up 10 bases and V 4 bases, and 12 bases lay outside the gene matches. CDR3 amino acids: CASSPTGTGGESEQFF. The DNA for the CDR3 is TGCGCCAGCAGCCCAACCGGGACAGGGGGCGAGTCGGAGCAGTTCTTC. Together with reference TRBV5-1 and TRBJ2-1, the CDR3 gives the full variable domain: KAGVTQTPRYLIKTRGQQVTLSCSPISGHRSVSWYQQTPGQGLQFLFEYFSETQRNKGNFPGRFSGRQFSNSRSEMNVSTLELGDSALYLCASSPTGTGGESEQFFGPGTRLTVL.

V is TRBV29-1 and J is TRBJ2-7, with D hard to call. V was trimmed by 5 bases and J by 3 bases, leaving 5 bases between them. Germline CDR1 is SQVTM and CDR2 is ANQGSEA. The CDR3 has 10 residues. The CDR3 loop is CSVLGYEQYF. As DNA, the CDR3 is TGCAGCGTTCTGGGCTACGAGCAGTACTTC.

This rearrangement joins TRBV12-5 to TRBJ2-3; maybe TRBD1 (6 bases). The length of the CDR3 is 14 residues. Germline V gene sequence: CDR1 LGHNT, CDR2 FRNRAP. V was clipped by 7 bases and J by 1 base, with 12 bases between them. CDR3: CASARDTRTDTQYF. DNA of the CDR3: TGTGCTAGTGCTAGGGACACCCGCACAGATACGCAGTATTTT.

This chain joins TRBV7-9 and TRBJ1-3; D possibly corresponds to TRBD1 (5 bases). The CDR3 length is 16 residues. Germline V gene sequence: CDR1 SEHNR, CDR2 FQNEAQ (reference sequence). The V end lost 7 bases, the J end lost 0 bases, and 16 bases lay between the germline ends. In nucleotides, the CDR3 is TGTGCCAGCACCTCCCGGGGCGGAGTCTCTGGAAACACCATATATTTT. It yields the protein CASTSRGGVSGNTIYF.

A remark on this clone: It is likely a read error: a sequence one base away is far more abundant. This CDR3 is also generated by other DNA sequences in the sample. The chain recombines TRBV7-9 with TRBJ1-1; D gene ambiguous. V was clipped by 1 base and J by 10 bases, with 4 bases between them. CDR1 is SEHNR, CDR2 FQNEAQ, per germline (reference sequence). The CDR3 has 10 amino acids. CDR3 residues: CASSLGRAFF. The CDR3 nucleotides are TGTGCCAGCAGCTTAGGGAGAGCTTTCTTT. The complete variable domain, with remaining parts taken from reference TRBV7-9 and TRBJ1-1, reads DTGVSQNPRHKITKRGQNVTFRCDPISEHNRLYWYRQTLGQGPEFLTYFQNEAQLEKSRLLSDRFSAERPKGSFSTLEIQRTEQGDSAMYLCASSLGRAFFGQGTRLTVV.